This T cell receptor (beta chain) was documented in a study of T cell responses to AZD1222 COVID-19 vaccine (dated by TCRdb to about 2021). With respect to the entire study: AZD1222 recipients with second doses at about 4 weeks or about 12 weeks were pooled, because spike-specific TCR depth and breadth did not differ between schedules. Enrollment into the trials was organized by age into subgroups of 18-55, 56-69 and 70-plus years, and those subgroups contained about 150, 27 and 61 TCR-sequenced participants, respectively. A total of around 240 trial participants underwent TCR sequencing, of whom 207 received two doses of AZD1222 and around 25 received two doses of the MenACWY control vaccine.

On the study overall, not on this receptor specifically: Reportedly, close to half of the unique spike-specific TCRs recognized epitopes lying outside the regions that are mutated in the B.1.351 and B.1.1.7 variants. Because no samples from the day 14 peak response were available, repertoires could be characterized only after the peak T cell response. In the small 56-69-year group, the increase in depth fell short of significance, most likely because of low power. Most participants were white British and females outnumbered males, and the authors suggested that clonal diversity may have been underestimated. CD4 TCRs associated with the vaccine covered the entire spike protein, and the dominant responses were in regions 160-218 and 743-854. Only six AZD1222 recipients were SARS-CoV-2 seropositive at baseline, limiting conclusions about previously exposed vaccinees. Spike-specific TCR breadth and depth rose significantly after two AZD1222 doses compared with day 0 and with MenACWY recipients.

About this clone: The clone's antigen remains unknown. No base quality values were provided; no much bigger clone lies one nucleotide off.

The CDR3 regions of human TCRbeta chains were analyzed by immunosequencing. Per the source publication's procedure: TCRs in the repertoires were matched against a reference library of SARS-CoV-2-specific TCRs that had been generated with the MIRA antigen-specificity platform. Breadth meant the fraction of unique TCRs that were SARS-CoV-2-associated, whereas depth meant the fraction of total T cells that were SARS-CoV-2-associated. Using the MIRA data, each spike-specific TCR was mapped to the spike region that the TCR reacts to and placed in a CD4 or CD8 class. Log10-transformed breadth and depth values were compared by one-way ANOVA with Sidak's multiple comparisons tests. TCRdb provides this immuneACCESS table in a form limited to in-frame rearrangements. Some clones are lacking; in checked studies, under half of them reflect an unresolved V gene, and why the rest are absent is not known. That table is the source of V, J and clone size, and D and trimming were worked out from the DNA. The sample table shows some 120,000 clones, and around 82% are seen once. About 6.2% of the sample lies in the top ten.

This sample's time point label indicates: baseline before first vaccination. The vaccinee samples were drawn from two UK trials, COV001 and COV002, one of which was a single-blind randomized controlled phase 2/3 trial testing AZD1222 (ChAdOx1 nCoV-19) in healthy adults. Trial participant PBMC samples were collected at day 0 and day 28 after the second dose for TCRbeta chain sequencing. CDR1 and CDR2 were assigned from the germline V gene as KGHDR and SFDVKD. The CDR3 runs 15 amino acids, cysteine and phenylalanine included. The entry retains the CDR3 DNA only, 45 bases that are in frame from base 1. The trim is 3 bases for V and 8 bases for J, with a gap of 16 bases between the germline ends.

Recombination connected TRBV24-1 to TRBJ2-1; the D gene is possibly TRBD2, with 6 bases matching. The clonotype comes from an adult in good health. The sequenced sample was peripheral blood, obtained on day 0 of AZD1222 vaccination. The bases are TGTGCCACCAGTGATGCGGGGCGTCATTCAGATGAGCAGTTCTTC. It encodes CATSDAGRHSDEQFF.